This record covers a single T cell receptor (beta chain). The data derive from a study of blood T cell repertoires in COVID-19. CDR1 is MGHRA, CDR2 YSYEKL, per germline. Trimming stripped 0 bases from V and 4 bases from J, with 13 bases between. The CDR3 totals 16 residues. Libraries were prepared by immunoSEQ multiplex PCR; TCRdb keeps only in-frame clonotypes and omits some of them. The sample includes roughly 180,000 clones, about 86% of them seen just once. The V call is TRBV4-1, the J call TRBJ2-1; TRBD2 is a possible D gene (6 bases). This clonotype originated in a man between 65 and 85 years old with active or convalescent COVID-19. The specimen sequenced was peripheral blood. CDR3 protein: CASSQDRTIPYNEQFF. In DNA form, the CDR3 reads TGCGCCAGCAGCCAAGATCGGACTATACCGTACAATGAGCAGTTCTTC.